This T cell receptor (beta chain) was recovered during a study of blood T cell repertoires in COVID-19. Study background: The samples span acute and convalescent COVID-19 from the United States, Italy and Spain. Sample material is recorded as cDNA or gDNA derived from T cells, B-cell-depleted T cells, or PBMCs.

The CDR3 runs to 11 residues. Germline CDR1 and CDR2: DFQATT and SNEGSKA (reference sequence). As handled by the study authors: Amplification with reference gene primers provided the estimates of nucleated cell counts. Profiling relied on immunoSEQ multiplex PCR, and the TCRdb table lists in-frame clones only, not all of them. That table gives V, J and clone size, and the DNA gave D and trimming. Here the sample spans over 150,000 clones, roughly 80% being singletons. V is TRBV20-1 and J is TRBJ1-2; D may be TRBD1 (5 bases). Sequencing input: peripheral blood. The sequence was obtained from an older woman with acute or convalescent COVID-19. CDR3 DNA: TGCAGAGACAGTCCTAACTATGGCTACACCTTC. This encodes CRDSPNYGYTF.